Listed here is a single TCR beta chain. Its specificity is not known. Germline V gene sequence: CDR1 SGHRS, CDR2 YFSETQ. Trimming removed 0 bases from V and 0 bases from J, with 10 bases in between. This CDR3 spans 15 amino acids. These data come from a study of shared clonotypes between healthy human individuals. Across the study: Each donor's CD4 naive and CD4 memory cells filled three plates apiece, CD8 naive two, and CD8 memory one.

The table came from immunoSEQ multiplex PCR; TCRdb's copy has only in-frame clones and leaves some out. The sample holds hundreds of thousands of clones, around four fifths seen once. Study-level points and caveats: Deeper or shallower sequencing was expected to change how clonotypes are shared among donors.

Healthy HIV-negative adults without recent acute infections or vaccinations served as donors. The clonotype was recovered from a woman aged 30 to 39 in good health. The chain carries TRBV5-1 and TRBJ2-7; D not certain. The sample was memory CD4+ T cells sorted from blood. The sample's subset: CD45RA-negative fraction. CDR3 protein: CASSLANRGSYEQYF. The DNA of the CDR3 is TGCGCCAGCAGCTTGGCTAACAGAGGCTCCTACGAGCAGTACTTC.